Each of the 12 T cell receptor beta chains below was sequenced from the same sample in a study of Ad26.COV2.S vaccination and SARS-CoV-2 variants. Treatment given: around 19 received Ad26.COV2.S at low or high dose, single or two shots; five or six received placebo; per-sample allocation not given. Sample collection was performed on day 63 after the first vaccine or placebo injection. Profiled with immunoSEQ multiplex PCR; TCRdb holds only in-frame clones, not every one. The sample carries 300,000 to 400,000 clones, just under 85% recorded once. Material: peripheral blood, obtained in a trial of Ad26.COV2.S vaccine versus placebo. These receptors were obtained from a person between 18 and 60 years old who received the Ad26.COV2.S COVID-19 vaccine or a placebo.

This chain connects TRBV29-1 to TRBJ2-5, with 11 nucleotides matching TRBD1. The CDR3 loop spans 13 amino acids. V was clipped by 6 bases and J by 5 bases; unmatched bases: 5. Germline V gene lookup returns CDR1 SQVTM and CDR2 ANQGSEA. CDR3 sequence: CSVGQGAGETQYF. CDR3 in DNA: TGCAGCGTCGGACAGGGGGCAGGGGAGACCCAGTACTTC.

This clone was seen only once. V usage is TRBV12-3 or TRBV12-4 and J usage is TRBJ1-4; D gene ambiguous. This CDR3 is built from 12 residues. Trimming stripped 4 bases from V and 4 bases from J, with 4 bases between. CDR3 DNA sequence: TGTGCCAGCAGTTCACGTAATGAAAAACTGTTTTTT. This encodes CASSSRNEKLFF.

This chain joins TRBV5-4 and TRBJ1-4; 9 positions match TRBD1. V dropped 4 bases and J dropped 5; count of bases not matched to a gene: 3. The germline CDR1 and CDR2 sequences are SGHNT and YYREEE (reference sequence). The length of the CDR3 is 14 residues. Written as DNA, the CDR3 is TGTGCCAGCAGCCCCGGGACAGGGAATGAAAAACTGTTTTTT. Amino acids: CASSPGTGNEKLFF. The full variable domain, its missing parts supplied by reference TRBV5-4 and TRBJ1-4, is ETGVTQSPTHLIKTRGQQVTLRCSSQSGHNTVSWYQQALGQGPQFIFQYYREEENGRGNFPPRFSGLQFPNYSSELNVNALELDDSALYLCASSPGTGNEKLFFGSGTQLSVL.

This chain joins TRBV6-5 and TRBJ1-3; D not resolved. Per germline, CDR1 MNHEY and CDR2 SVGAGI. The CDR3 extends over 15 amino acids. The V gene lost 4 bases and the J gene lost 7 bases, with 17 bases spanning the gap. The CDR3 bases are TGTGCCAGCAGTTCCCCACTACTGGGGTTCAACACCATATATTTT. As protein: CASSSPLLGFNTIYF.

The genes are TRBV19 and TRBJ1-2, with no clear D. Germline V gives CDR1 LNHDA, CDR2 SQIVND (reference sequence). The CDR3 consists of 13 residues. Between the trimmed V and J ends, which lost 5 bases and 3 bases, there was a span of 10 bases. The CDR3 reads CASSETRHYGYTF. In nucleotides, the CDR3 is TGTGCCAGTAGTGAGACGCGTCACTATGGCTACACCTTC. Complete variable domain (other parts from reference TRBV19 and TRBJ1-2): DGGITQSPKYLFRKEGQNVTLSCEQNLNHDAMYWYRQDPGQGLRLIYYSQIVNDFQKGDIAEGYSVSREKKESFPLTVTSAQKNPTAFYLCASSETRHYGYTFGSGTRLTVV.

This chain's CDR3 is CSVPKQGAFEQYF. In DNA form, the CDR3 reads TGCAGCGTACCGAAACAGGGGGCGTTTGAGCAGTACTTC. The rearrangement uses TRBV29-1 and TRBJ2-7; 9 positions agree with TRBD1. V was clipped by 6 bases and J by 7 bases; unmatched bases: 10. Looked up from germline, CDR1 is SQVTM and CDR2 is ANQGSEA. The CDR3 length is 13 residues.

V and J are TRBV12-3 or TRBV12-4 and TRBJ1-2; D is undetermined. With 2 bases removed from V and 9 bases from J, the gap between germline ends came to 10 bases. The CDR3 spans 12 residues. The CDR3: CASSLFGERYTF. CDR3 DNA sequence: TGTGCCAGCAGTTTATTTGGGGAACGCTACACCTTC.

V usage is TRBV29-1 and J usage is TRBJ2-7; TRBD1 agrees at 8 bases. J gave up 1 base and V 6 bases, and 8 bases lay outside the gene matches. The CDR3 extends over 14 amino acids. Germline V gene sequence: CDR1 SQVTM, CDR2 ANQGSEA. The CDR3 region is CSVVGTGQSYEQYF. CDR3 coding DNA: TGCAGCGTGGTCGGGACAGGCCAATCCTACGAGCAGTACTTC.

The gene calls are TRBV7-2 and TRBJ2-4, with 9 nucleotides matching TRBD2. The CDR3 contains 16 residues. Germline V CDR1 and CDR2: SGHTA, FQGNSA. J lost 6 bases, V lost 1 base, and 7 bases had no gene match. The CDR3 DNA is TGTGCCAGCAGCTTAGTAGCGGGGGCCGGGGGAAACATTCAGTACTTC. It codes for CASSLVAGAGGNIQYF.

The V and J genes are TRBV3-1 (or the pseudogene TRBV3-2) and TRBJ2-1; 7 bases match TRBD2. Germline CDR1 is LGHDT and CDR2 is YNNKEL (reference sequence). J was trimmed by 5 bases and V by 0 bases; bases with no gene match: 7. CDR3 length equals 16 residues. This chain's CDR3 is CASSQDLWTSNNEQFF. The CDR3 DNA reads as TGTGCCAGCAGCCAAGATCTTTGGACTAGTAACAATGAGCAGTTCTTC.

V gene TRBV28 combines with J gene TRBJ1-1; maybe TRBD1 (5 bases). CDR1 and CDR2 (germline): MDHEN, SYDVKM. The V and J ends lost 4 bases and 1 base respectively, with 16 bases between them. CDR3 length: 16 residues. In DNA, the CDR3 is TGTGCCAGCAGTTCCCTAAGGGGTAATAAGAACACTGAAGCTTTCTTT. Translation: CASSSLRGNKNTEAFF.

J is TRBJ2-1 and V is TRBV5-5; 8 nucleotides agree with TRBD2. The trim removed 2 bases at V and 3 bases at J, leaving 13 bases unmatched. The CDR3 is made up of 18 amino acids. Germline V gene sequence: CDR1 SGHKS, CDR2 YYEKEE (reference sequence). CDR3 coding DNA: TGTGCCAGCAGCTTCCCCCCCGAGCGGGGGCGAATCTACAATGAGCAGTTCTTC. This sequence encodes CASSFPPERGRIYNEQFF.